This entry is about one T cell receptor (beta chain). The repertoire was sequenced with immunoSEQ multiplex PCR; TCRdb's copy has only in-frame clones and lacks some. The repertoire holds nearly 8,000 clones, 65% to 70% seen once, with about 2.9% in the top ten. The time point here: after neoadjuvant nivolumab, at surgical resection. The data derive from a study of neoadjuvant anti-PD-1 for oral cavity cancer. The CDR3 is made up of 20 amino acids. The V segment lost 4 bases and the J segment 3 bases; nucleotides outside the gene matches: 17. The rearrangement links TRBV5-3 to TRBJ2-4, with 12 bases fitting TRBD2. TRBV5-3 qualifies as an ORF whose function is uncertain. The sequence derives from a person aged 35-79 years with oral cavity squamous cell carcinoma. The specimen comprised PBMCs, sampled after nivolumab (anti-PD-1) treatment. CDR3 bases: TGTGCCAGAAGCCCGGGAGGGCTAGCGGGGGGGCATGAGGGCAAAAACATTCAGTACTTC. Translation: CARSPGGLAGGHEGKNIQYF.